This record covers a single TCR beta chain. The antigen this receptor binds is unknown. Base qualities are not at hand, and no much larger clone is one base apart. This sample's time point label indicates: baseline before first vaccination. Vaccinee samples were obtained from the UK trials COV001 and COV002, which included a single-blind randomized controlled phase 2/3 trial of AZD1222 (ChAdOx1 nCoV-19) in healthy adults. For TCRbeta chain sequencing, PBMC samples were collected from trial participants at day 0 and at day 28 after the second dose. These data belong to a study of T cell responses to AZD1222 COVID-19 vaccine (dated by TCRdb to about 2021). Regarding the complete study: Because spike-specific TCR depth and breadth did not differ between the two schedules, AZD1222 recipients who got a second dose at roughly 4 weeks were pooled with those who got a second dose at roughly 12 weeks. TCR sequencing covered some 250 trial participants: 200 to 220 given two doses of AZD1222 and 26 given two doses of MenACWY control vaccine. Trial participants were enrolled by age into subgroups of 18-55, 56-69 and 70-plus years, and about 150, 27 and 61 TCR-sequenced participants, respectively, were included in these subgroups. Overall results and qualifications from the work: Participants were mostly white British and included more females than males, and it was suggested by the authors that clonal diversity may have been underestimated. The 56-69-year group was small, and its depth increase did not reach significance, likely because of low power. Because no samples from the day 14 peak response were available, repertoires could be characterized only after the peak T cell response. After two AZD1222 doses, both the breadth and the depth of spike-specific TCRs were significantly higher than at day 0 and than in MenACWY recipients. Only five to seven AZD1222 recipients were SARS-CoV-2 seropositive at baseline, limiting conclusions about previously exposed vaccinees. Epitopes outside the regions mutated in the B.1.351 and B.1.1.7 variants were reportedly recognized by nearly half of the unique spike-specific TCRs. The vaccine-associated CD4 TCRs covered the entire spike protein, and the dominant responses fell in regions 160-218 and 743-854.

The CDR3 regions of human TCRbeta chains were subjected to immunosequencing. Per the source publication's procedure: TCRs in the repertoires were compared against a reference library of SARS-CoV-2-specific TCRs that had been generated with the MIRA antigen-specificity platform. Breadth meant the fraction of unique TCRs that were SARS-CoV-2-associated, whereas depth meant the fraction of total T cells that were SARS-CoV-2-associated. Using the MIRA data, every spike-specific TCR was mapped to the spike region that the TCR reacted to and assigned to either a CD4 or a CD8 class. Log10-transformed breadth and depth values were compared by one-way ANOVA with Sidak's multiple comparisons tests. TCRdb provides this immuneACCESS table in a form limited to in-frame rearrangements. Some clones are lacking; in checked studies, under half of them reflect an unresolved V gene, and why the rest are absent is not known. Clonal size and the V and J genes are those of that table, whereas D and trimming came from the DNA. The sample data list some 90,000 clones, and more than 70% of these were observed just once. The ten largest clonotypes hold about 14% of the sample.

The TCR comes from an adult in good health. The material sequenced was peripheral blood, taken on day 0 of AZD1222 vaccination.

The base sequence is TGTGCCTGGAGGTGGGGGGCGGGCACAGATACGCAGTATTTT. It is translated as CAWRWGAGTDTQYF. The sequence joins TRBV30 to TRBJ2-3; the D segment is perhaps TRBD1 or TRBD2, each sharing 6 matched bases. V was cut back by 3 bases and J by 1 base, leaving a gap of 11 bases between them. The CDR3 contains 14 residues, cysteine and phenylalanine counted. The read is trimmed to its CDR3 DNA, 42 bases read in frame from base 1. CDR1 and CDR2, per the germline V gene (reference sequence), are GTSNPN and SVGIG.